This T cell receptor beta chain was observed in a study of T-cell reconstitution after alpha-beta-depleted transplantation in children. This sample's TCRbeta library carried unique molecular identifier barcodes. TCRdb processed the PCR reads anew with MiXCR; each CDR3 protein has one entry. The sample includes around 96,000 distinct CDR3 sequences, roughly an eighth of them seen just once. Germline CDR1 and CDR2: SGHVS and FNYEAQ. The CDR3 length is 18 residues. The V and J ends lost 1 base and 0 bases, in that order; junction bases with no gene match: 9. The sample holds one count of this clonotype. The sequences come from PBMCs from the stem cell graft donor, collected from the stem cell graft. The sequence was collected from a human donor who donated a stem cell graft to a child with inherited bone marrow failure. J is TRBJ2-1 and V is TRBV7-6, with TRBD2 matching 7 bases. CDR3 loop: CASSLVGGVQSSYNEQFF. The CDR3 nucleotides are TGTGCCAGCAGCTTAGTTGGGGGGGTCCAAAGCTCCTACAATGAGCAGTTCTTC.